The 26 T cell receptor beta chains in this list originate from one sample, sequenced in a study of blood T cell repertoires in COVID-19. The protocol was immunoSEQ multiplex PCR, while the TCRdb copy is restricted to in-frame clones and leaves out a portion. Of about 150,000 clones in the sample, 75% to 90% are singletons; the top ten hold approximately 6.1%. The sequencing sample was made of peripheral blood. The receptor source for this set is a man older than 75 with acute or convalescent COVID-19.

This chain uses TRBV10-2 with TRBJ2-1; no reliable D call. Germline lookup yields CDR1 WSHSY and CDR2 SAAADI. Trimming took 2 bases from V and 7 from J, leaving 3 bases between them. The CDR3 is 11 residues long. The DNA for the CDR3 is TGCGCCAGCAGTGAGCCAAATGAGCAGTTCTTC. As protein: CASSEPNEQFF.

This clone was recorded only once. The J gene is TRBJ2-2, the V gene TRBV24-1, with a tentative D call TRBD1 (6 bases). Trimming removed 1 base from V and 1 base from J, with 12 bases in between. The CDR3 runs 17 residues. Germline V gene data show CDR1 as KGHDR and CDR2 as SFDVKD. This CDR3 is CATSDFRQGLNTGELFF. The CDR3 DNA is TGTGCCACCAGTGATTTCCGCCAGGGGCTGAACACCGGGGAGCTGTTTTTT.

The J gene is TRBJ1-2, the V gene TRBV2; 11 nucleotides line up with TRBD1. From germline, CDR1 is SNHLY and CDR2 FYNNEI. V was clipped by 5 bases and J by 3 bases; unmatched bases: 2. The CDR3 length is 14 residues. In nucleotides, the CDR3 is TGTGCCAGCAGTTTGGGACAGGGGGACTATGGCTACACCTTC. It encodes CASSLGQGDYGYTF.

The V and J genes are TRBV6-5 and TRBJ2-2; D might be TRBD2 (6 bases). The CDR3 runs to 15 residues. The germline V gene has CDR1 MNHEY and CDR2 SVGAGI. V shed 7 bases and J shed 0 bases, with 12 bases lying between them. Written as DNA, the CDR3 is TGTGCCAGCAAATACGGGGGAGCGAACACCGGGGAGCTGTTTTTT. It codes for CASKYGGANTGELFF.

In nucleotides, the CDR3 is TGTGCCAGCACGAGGACAGCCTATTCCTACTATGGCTACACCTTC. As protein: CASTRTAYSYYGYTF. V and J are TRBV28 and TRBJ1-2, with D possibly being TRBD1 (6 bases). The CDR3 totals 15 residues. Trimming took 7 bases from V and 3 from J, leaving 18 bases between them. Per the germline V gene, CDR1 is MDHEN and CDR2 is SYDVKM.

The chain carries TRBV5-1 and TRBJ2-3; D is perhaps TRBD2 (6 bases). Germline lookup yields CDR1 SGHRS and CDR2 YFSETQ. The CDR3 contains 15 residues. V lost 4 bases and J lost 0, with 12 bases in between. CDR3 amino acids: CASSGGLLSTDTQYF. The CDR3 coding sequence is TGCGCCAGCAGCGGGGGACTCCTTAGCACAGATACGCAGTATTTT.

The gene calls are TRBV24-1 and TRBJ2-3, with 11 bases identical to TRBD2. V was pared by 4 bases and J by 4 bases, with 6 bases of the junction left unmatched. CDR1 and CDR2 (germline): KGHDR, SFDVKD. There are 16 residues in the CDR3. The CDR3 spells CATSEIAGGPPDTQYF. DNA for the CDR3: TGTGCCACCAGTGAAATAGCGGGAGGGCCGCCAGATACGCAGTATTTT.

V usage is TRBV30 and J usage is TRBJ1-2; TRBD1 matches at 7 bases. In germline, CDR1 is GTSNPN, CDR2 SVGIG (reference sequence). This CDR3 spans 15 amino acids. V dropped 8 bases and J dropped 7; count of bases not matched to a gene: 19. The CDR3 sequence is CARADDRVIWSGYTF. CDR3 DNA sequence: TGTGCCAGAGCAGATGACAGGGTAATTTGGAGTGGCTACACCTTC.

V is TRBV18 and J is TRBJ2-5, with D perhaps matching TRBD2 (6 bases). CDR3 size: 14 residues. Deletions cut 4 bases from V and 5 bases from J, with 14 bases between. Germline lookup yields CDR1 KGHSH and CDR2 LQKENI. The CDR3 coding sequence is TGTGCCAGCTCACGAGGCGGAGGGGAGGAGACCCAGTACTTC. Amino acids: CASSRGGGEETQYF.

This clone was recorded only once. The V and J genes are TRBV5-1 and TRBJ1-1; D remains ambiguous. From germline, CDR1 is SGHRS and CDR2 YFSETQ. There are 15 residues in the CDR3. V gave up 5 bases and J gave up 4 bases, with 18 bases separating them. The CDR3 region has the DNA TGCGCCAGCAGTTTCGGTGGCCTCCAGGTCACTGAAGCTTTCTTT. It codes for CASSFGGLQVTEAFF.

V is TRBV27 and J is TRBJ1-6; 9 bases agree with TRBD1. Per germline, CDR1 MNHEY and CDR2 SMNVEV (reference sequence). Trimming at V came to 5 bases and at J to 9 bases, leaving 8 bases not matched to a gene. This CDR3 has 15 amino acids. The CDR3: CASSPYSGQGSPLHF. The CDR3 nucleotides read TGTGCCAGCAGTCCCTATTCGGGACAGGGTTCACCCCTCCACTTT.

J is TRBJ1-2 and V is TRBV28; D uncertain. CDR1 and CDR2 (germline): MDHEN, SYDVKM. CDR3 length: 13 amino acids. Trimming took 2 bases from V and 8 from J, leaving 12 bases between them. The CDR3 region has the DNA TGTGCCAGCAGTTTAGGTACACGGGAAGGCTACACCTTC. Protein: CASSLGTREGYTF.

The rearrangement uses TRBV5-1 and TRBJ2-1; D might be TRBD1 (5 bases). The CDR3 spans 16 residues. Germline CDR1 is SGHRS and CDR2 is YFSETQ. The V end was cut by 4 bases, the J end by 0 bases, with 14 bases between. CDR3 nucleotides: TGCGCCAGCAGCCAAGGACACTTAAGCTCCTACAATGAGCAGTTCTTC. It translates to CASSQGHLSSYNEQFF.

The V gene is TRBV5-4, the J gene TRBJ2-1; no definite D call. V lost 0 bases and J lost 9, with 10 bases in between. Germline V gene data show CDR1 as SGHNT and CDR2 as YYREEE (reference sequence). This CDR3 contains 13 residues. The CDR3 is CASSLGLEPEQFF. The DNA for the CDR3 is TGTGCCAGCAGCTTGGGCTTAGAGCCTGAGCAGTTCTTC.

The chain carries TRBV6-5 and TRBJ2-1; D might be TRBD2 (5 bases). Germline CDR1 is MNHEY and CDR2 is SVGAGI. The CDR3 is 14 amino acids. V was shortened by 10 bases and J by 2 bases, with 15 bases between the two germline ends. CDR3: CATLVIGAYNEQFF. The CDR3 bases are TGTGCCACCCTAGTAATCGGGGCCTACAATGAGCAGTTCTTC.

This clone was counted between two and nine times. The chain's CDR3 is CASSARLAGATDTQYF. The CDR3 bases are TGCGCCAGCAGCGCCCGACTAGCGGGAGCAACAGATACGCAGTATTTT. The genes are TRBV5-1 and TRBJ2-3; 12 positions agree with TRBD2. There are 16 residues in the CDR3. Germline V gene lookup returns CDR1 SGHRS and CDR2 YFSETQ. Trimming removed 4 bases from V and 3 bases from J; junction bases left unmatched: 6.

The chain's CDR3 is CASSAPGQGITDTQYF. The CDR3 nucleotides read TGTGCCAGCAGCGCACCGGGACAGGGGATTACAGATACGCAGTATTTT. This chain connects TRBV9 to TRBJ2-3; 10 nucleotides line up with TRBD1. Germline V CDR1 and CDR2: SGDLS, YYNGEE. The CDR3 is 16 amino acids. The trim removed 3 bases at V and 3 bases at J, leaving 7 bases unmatched.

The chain uses TRBV19 and TRBJ1-5, with a tentative D call TRBD1 (6 bases). The CDR3 contains 14 residues. Trimming removed 6 bases from V and 7 bases from J, with 16 bases in between. In germline, CDR1 is LNHDA, CDR2 SQIVND (reference sequence). CDR3 sequence: CASRNTGLNQPQHF. In DNA form, the CDR3 reads TGTGCCAGTAGAAACACAGGGCTTAACCAGCCCCAGCATTTT.

The CDR3, as DNA: TGTGCCAGCAGTGAACGACTAGCATCAGATACGCAGTATTTT. This translates into CASSERLASDTQYF. The gene calls are TRBV25-1 and TRBJ2-3, with 7 bases matching TRBD2. V was pared by 2 bases and J by 4 bases, with 3 bases of the junction left unmatched. The germline CDR1 and CDR2 sequences are MGHDK and SYGVNS. The CDR3 has 14 residues.

V gene TRBV9 combines with J gene TRBJ2-2; possibly TRBD2 for D (5 bases). From germline, CDR1 is SGDLS and CDR2 YYNGEE. V shed 0 bases and J shed 5 bases, with 11 bases lying between them. The CDR3 extends over 15 amino acids. The CDR3 DNA reads TGTGCCAGCAGCGTAGAACGGGGTGGGACCGGGGAGCTGTTTTTT. Translated: CASSVERGGTGELFF.

The chain links TRBV27 to TRBJ2-2; 7 bases are a match to TRBD1. Trimming at V came to 8 bases and at J to 4 bases, leaving 4 bases not matched to a gene. The CDR3 spans 13 residues. Per germline, CDR1 MNHEY and CDR2 SMNVEV (reference sequence). Here the CDR3 DNA reads TGTGCCAGCGGAACAGGGGTCACCGGGGAGCTGTTTTTT. Translated: CASGTGVTGELFF.

The chain combines TRBV18 with TRBJ2-7; D not certain. This CDR3 region has 14 residues. The ends were cut back, 3 bases at V and 2 bases at J, with 11 bases in the middle. CDR1 and CDR2 from the germline V gene are KGHSH and LQKENI. CDR3 sequence: CASSPALQAYEQYF. The CDR3 nucleotides read TGTGCCAGCTCACCGGCCCTGCAGGCCTACGAGCAGTACTTC.

V is TRBV11-2 and J is TRBJ1-6; D call uncertain. This CDR3 comprises 13 residues. Germline V gene lookup returns CDR1 SGHAT and CDR2 FQNNGV. Trimming took off 1 base at V and 7 bases at J, with 5 bases between the two ends. The CDR3 sequence: CASSLVQNSPLHF. The DNA for the CDR3 is TGTGCCAGCAGCTTAGTACAGAATTCACCCCTCCACTTT.

This clone appeared once. The chain joins TRBV19 to TRBJ1-2; a weak D match, TRBD1 (5 bases). CDR3 length equals 14 residues. The V end was cut by 7 bases, the J end by 3 bases, with 15 bases between. Looked up from germline, CDR1 is LNHDA and CDR2 is SQIVND (reference sequence). CDR3 bases: TGTGCCAGTACCACAGGAGGGGTAGACTATGGCTACACCTTC. As protein: CASTTGGVDYGYTF.

This clone has only one observation. One junction end disagrees with the germline gene, perhaps due to a read error. J is TRBJ1-2 and V is TRBV9; D is possibly TRBD1 (5 bases). This CDR3 region has 14 residues. The germline V gene encodes CDR1 SGDLS and CDR2 YYNGEE. The CDR3 DNA reads as TGTGCCAGCAGCGTAGGGGGCAGGAACTTTGGCTACACCTTC. The encoded protein is CASSVGGRNFGYTF.

Written as DNA, the CDR3 is TGTGCCAGCAGCGCCAGTGGGAGGGGGATCTACGAGCAGTACTTC. Protein sequence: CASSASGRGIYEQYF. The chain links TRBV5-4 to TRBJ2-7; D possibly corresponds to TRBD2 (7 bases). Trimming stripped 4 bases from V and 3 bases from J, with 17 bases between. Germline V gene data show CDR1 as SGHNT and CDR2 as YYREEE (reference sequence). This CDR3 has 15 amino acids.